The rows below give T cell receptor beta chains drawn from one sample of a study of T cell responses to AZD1222 COVID-19 vaccine. Using immunoSEQ multiplex PCR, the repertoire was profiled, and TCRdb retains in-frame clones only, with some absent. In the table there are about 22,000 clones, roughly 82% of which are singletons. The material sequenced was peripheral blood, taken on day 0 of AZD1222 vaccination. These receptors originate from an adult in good health. The CDR3 runs from the conserved cysteine through the conserved F or W. Each record gives: J gene, V gene, clone size, CDR3 length, CDR3 protein. Clone size, where shown, is once, few, many, or a class for clones that have expanded.

J: TRBJ2-1; V: TRBV24-1; size: .; length: 16; CDR3: CATSAPDRGTYNEQFF
J: TRBJ2-7; V: TRBV5-5; size: .; length: 14; CDR3: CASSFGAGTYEQYF
J: TRBJ1-1; V: TRBV7-9; size: .; length: 17; CDR3: CASSLGGTGSRNTEAFF
J: TRBJ2-1; V: TRBV24-1; size: .; length: 17; CDR3: CATSDKLETSSYNEQFF
J: TRBJ2-3; V: TRBV7-8; size: .; length: 18; CDR3: CASSLVLGGGGGTDTQYF
J: TRBJ1-5; V: TRBV6-5; size: .; length: 14; CDR3: CASSYGYSNQPQHF
J: TRBJ2-2; V: TRBV4-2; size: .; length: 18; CDR3: CASSQVGDGGLYTGELFF
J: TRBJ2-5; V: TRBV6-5; size: once; length: 12; CDR3: CATKGGGETQYF
J: TRBJ2-3; V: TRBV5-5; size: once; length: 14; CDR3: CASSFTGEGDTQYF
J: TRBJ1-2; V: TRBV10-3; size: .; length: 14; CDR3: CAISDGFANYGYTF
J: TRBJ2-2; V: TRBV5-1; size: .; length: 13; CDR3: CASSPLSPGELFF
J: TRBJ2-7; V: TRBV5-1; size: .; length: 16; CDR3: CASSLGMRAAENEQYF
J: TRBJ2-7; V: TRBV18; size: few; length: 14; CDR3: CASSAGTAGYEQYF
J: TRBJ1-6; V: TRBV11-2; size: .; length: 15; CDR3: CASSLYPGVNSPLHF
J: TRBJ2-7; V: TRBV5-1; size: .; length: 14; CDR3: CASSFNRDAYEQYF
J: TRBJ1-6; V: TRBV19; size: .; length: 13; CDR3: CASVNAGHSPLHF
J: TRBJ2-7; V: TRBV27; size: .; length: 12; CDR3: CASSKGVGEQYF
J: TRBJ2-2; V: TRBV3-1/TRBV3-2; size: few; length: 17; CDR3: CASSQDIRRASTGELFF
J: TRBJ1-3; V: TRBV2; size: .; length: 15; CDR3: CASSETGYSGNTIYF
J: TRBJ1-1; V: TRBV9; size: .; length: 14; CDR3: CASSVTAMNTEAFF
J: TRBJ2-2; V: TRBV18; size: .; length: 17; CDR3: CASSPLTVASNTGELFF
J: TRBJ1-5; V: TRBV6-1; size: once; length: 15; CDR3: CASSEFGGSNQPQHF